The source of this TCR beta chain is a study of T cell responses to AZD1222 COVID-19 vaccine. For the study at large: Pooling covered second doses at about 4 or about 12 weeks.

Overall study results and limits: Nearly half of spike-specific TCRs reportedly target unmutated variant regions. The sample set comprised mostly white British donors with more females, and clonal diversity was possibly underestimated.

With regard to this clone: The antigen remains undetermined.

The table came from immunoSEQ multiplex PCR; TCRdb's copy has only in-frame clones and leaves some out. The sample includes 74,000 or so clones, roughly 81% of them seen just once. Looked up from germline, CDR1 is KGHSH and CDR2 is LQKENI. This CDR3 region has 18 residues. V lost 5 bases, J lost 1 base, and 21 bases lay in between. The sample here was peripheral blood, taken on day 0 of AZD1222 vaccination. The chain recombines TRBV18 with TRBJ1-3; D unresolved. This sequence originates from an adult in good health. CDR3 sequence reads: CASSSTPGSFFSGNTIYF. The DNA for the CDR3 is TGTGCCAGCTCATCCACCCCCGGGTCTTTCTTTTCTGGAAACACCATATATTTT.